Given below is one T cell receptor beta chain in context. The germline V gene has CDR1 LGHDT and CDR2 YNNKEL (reference sequence). The CDR3 is 12 residues long. Between the trimmed V and J ends, which lost 1 base and 11 bases, there was a span of 11 bases. This entry is derived from a study of blood T cell repertoires in COVID-19. Background on the study: The samples span acute and convalescent COVID-19 from the United States, Italy and Spain. The cDNA or gDNA used as material had been derived from T cells, B-cell-depleted T cells, or PBMCs.

In the authors' methods: For nucleated cells, counts were estimated from reference gene primer amplification. Repertoires were generated with immunoSEQ multiplex PCR, while TCRdb's copy carries only in-frame clones and drops some. The DNA gave D and trimming, while V, J and clone size come from that table. Of over 100,000 clones detected, approximately 80% appear once; the ten largest clones hold 9.5% to 15%. The receptor was derived from a woman in her sixties or seventies with acute or convalescent COVID-19. The sequencing input was peripheral blood. The chain carries TRBV3-1 (or the pseudogene TRBV3-2) and TRBJ1-1, with D hard to call. Here the CDR3 DNA reads TGTGCCAGCAGCCAAGGTGGCAAGTGGGCTTTCTTT. Translating gives CASSQGGKWAFF.